This TCR beta chain was documented in a study of CD8 T cells in ankylosing spondylitis. Regarding the study as a whole: Clones linked to disease, bearing a CD8+ phenotype, were relatively rare in peripheral blood. Researchers reportedly found disease-linked clones significantly enriched in matched ankylosing spondylitis synovial fluid.

One entry per CDR3 protein results from TCRdb running MiXCR on the 5' RACE reads. This sample has 240,000 or so distinct CDR3 sequences, with approximately 12% found just once. V was clipped by 6 bases and J by 2 bases, with 13 bases between them. The CDR3 loop spans 14 amino acids. Germline V gives CDR1 MNHNS, CDR2 SASEGT. This clonotype showed up many times. Its antigen is currently unknown. The receptor's source is a male donor with ankylosing spondylitis or in good health (not recorded which). The material sequenced was blood, either unsorted or a sorted T cell fraction (not recorded which). The V call is TRBV6-1, the J call TRBJ2-5; D is uncertain. The chain's CDR3 is CASSPFIGQETQYF. CDR3 nucleotide sequence: TGTGCCAGCAGCCCTTTTATTGGTCAAGAGACCCAGTACTTC.